The 28 T cell receptor beta chains in this list originate from one sample, sequenced in a study of cytomegalovirus exposure and HLA in healthy donors. PCR involved 60 Vbeta and 13 Jbeta primers. Using immunoSEQ multiplex PCR, the repertoire was profiled, and TCRdb retains in-frame clones only, with some absent. The top ten clones hold 1.3% to 1.5% of a sample with 150,000 to 200,000 clones, around 76% of them seen once. The sequenced material came from PBMCs. Every receptor here comes from a man aged 55 to 70 in good health and CMV-seronegative.

This clone appeared a few times. The CDR3 spells CASSILGTLRDTANYGYTF. Written as DNA, the CDR3 is TGTGCCAGTAGTATTCTAGGGACCCTCCGGGACACAGCTAACTATGGCTACACCTTC. This rearrangement joins TRBV19 to TRBJ1-2; possible D gene TRBD1, 6 bases. V was cut by 3 bases and J by 0 bases, with 23 bases left in between. Germline V gene sequence: CDR1 LNHDA, CDR2 SQIVND (reference sequence). This CDR3 is built from 19 residues. The full variable domain, completed using reference TRBV19 and TRBJ1-2, is DGGITQSPKYLFRKEGQNVTLSCEQNLNHDAMYWYRQDPGQGLRLIYYSQIVNDFQKGDIAEGYSVSREKKESFPLTVTSAQKNPTAFYLCASSILGTLRDTANYGYTFGSGTRLTVV.

V usage is TRBV4-3 and J usage is TRBJ2-3; 7 nucleotides match TRBD1. The trim removed 0 bases at V and 4 bases at J, leaving 13 bases unmatched. In germline, CDR1 is LGHNA, CDR2 YSLEER. The length of the CDR3 is 18 residues. The CDR3 region has the DNA TGCGCCAGCAGCCAAGATGAACTTTCAGGGACAGTCCCAGATACGCAGTATTTT. Protein sequence: CASSQDELSGTVPDTQYF.

Regarding this clone: An end of the junction differs from the germline gene, which may be a read error. The rearrangement links TRBV7-9 to TRBJ2-1; D is uncertain. CDR1 SEHNR and CDR2 FQNEAQ come from the germline V gene (reference sequence). The CDR3 loop spans 14 amino acids. The CDR3 nucleotides read TGTTCCAGCAGCTTAGTCACCCTGGCCAATGAGCAGTTCTTC. This gives the protein CSSSLVTLANEQFF.

The chain combines TRBV2 with TRBJ2-3, with 10 bases lining up with TRBD1. Germline V gene sequence: CDR1 SNHLY, CDR2 FYNNEI. With 8 bases clipped from V and 3 bases from J, the junction kept 5 bases outside the gene matches. CDR3 length: 14 residues. CDR3 nucleotides: TGTGCCAGCCTCAGGGACAGGGGTACAGATACGCAGTATTTT. Protein sequence: CASLRDRGTDTQYF.

The sample holds one count of this clone. The chain employs TRBV7-2 and TRBJ2-1; TRBD1 is a possible D gene (6 bases). V was clipped by 7 bases and J by 4 bases, with 14 bases between them. Per germline, CDR1 SGHTA and CDR2 FQGNSA. The CDR3 loop spans 14 amino acids. CDR3 sequence: CASTHVGAYNEQFF. As DNA, the CDR3 is TGTGCCAGCACCCATGTGGGGGCGTACAATGAGCAGTTCTTC.

This chain links TRBV28 with TRBJ2-6, with 10 bases identical to TRBD1. CDR1 and CDR2 from the germline V gene are MDHEN and SYDVKM. The CDR3 is made up of 16 amino acids. V was clipped by 4 bases and J by 2 bases; unmatched bases: 2. The CDR3 bases are TGTGCCAGCAGTTGGGACAGGGGAGCTGGGGCCAACGTCCTGACTTTC. Amino acids: CASSWDRGAGANVLTF.

A few counts support this clone. The gene calls are TRBV11-2 and TRBJ2-2, with TRBD2 matching over 13 bases. Germline CDR1 SGHAT, CDR2 FQNNGV. J lost 7 bases, V lost 5 bases, and 10 bases had no gene match. This CDR3 comprises 17 residues. The CDR3 protein is CASSRTSGSPRVGELFF. Written as DNA, the CDR3 is TGTGCCAGCAGCCGGACTAGCGGGAGCCCACGTGTCGGGGAGCTGTTTTTT.

J is TRBJ2-7 and V is TRBV5-4; TRBD2 is a possible D gene (6 bases). Per the germline V gene, CDR1 is SGHNT and CDR2 is YYREEE (reference sequence). This CDR3 comprises 14 residues. V lost 3 bases to trimming and J lost 0 bases, with 10 bases between them. DNA for the CDR3: TGTGCCAGCAGCTCGGAGGGAGGCTCCTACGAGCAGTACTTC. This encodes CASSSEGGSYEQYF.

This clone showed up just once. DNA of the CDR3: TGTGCCAGCAGTTTAAACCGGGACAGGAGCTCCTACGAGCAGTACTTC. It yields the protein CASSLNRDRSSYEQYF. The J gene is TRBJ2-5, the V gene TRBV27; 8 bases match TRBD1. The DNA end favors TRBJ2-7, so the J call may be wrong. The CDR3 length is 16 residues. Germline V gives CDR1 MNHEY, CDR2 SMNVEV (reference sequence).

The chain is built from TRBV9 and TRBJ2-4, with 7 bases identical to TRBD2. Germline CDR1 is SGDLS and CDR2 is YYNGEE. The junction had 6 bases not matched to a gene; V was cut back by 0 bases and J by 0 bases. This CDR3 region has 17 residues. CDR3 DNA: TGTGCCAGCAGCGTAGGGTCAGGGAGGGGAGCCAAAAACATTCAGTACTTC. It is translated as CASSVGSGRGAKNIQYF.

This clone has only a few counts. The V and J genes are TRBV6-5 and TRBJ1-3; D is unresolved. The CDR3 contains 15 residues. Trimming pared 6 bases from V and 2 bases from J, leaving 14 bases between. Germline V gene lookup returns CDR1 MNHEY and CDR2 SVGAGI. CDR3 loop: CASRSGGSTGNTIYF. CDR3 sequence (DNA): TGTGCCAGCAGATCCGGAGGTTCGACTGGAAACACCATATATTTT.

This chain joins TRBV6-1 and TRBJ1-5; TRBD1 matches at 7 bases. V dropped 4 bases and J dropped 7; count of bases not matched to a gene: 4. This CDR3 has 13 amino acids. Germline V gene sequence: CDR1 MNHNS, CDR2 SASEGT. CDR3 sequence (DNA): TGTGCCAGCAGTGGGGACAGAGGCCAGCCCCAGCATTTT. It specifies CASSGDRGQPQHF.

The chain recombines TRBV7-2 with TRBJ2-7; D might be TRBD2 (5 bases). The CDR3 has 12 residues. The germline CDR1 and CDR2 sequences are SGHTA and FQGNSA. The V end lost 5 bases, the J end lost 2 bases, and 7 bases lay between the germline ends. The CDR3 bases are TGTGCCAGCAGCCCCGGGACCTACGAGCAGTACTTC. It specifies CASSPGTYEQYF.

The genes are TRBV7-9 and TRBJ2-4, with a tentative D call TRBD2 (5 bases). The CDR3 is 12 amino acids. Trimming cost V 6 bases and J 9 bases, with 12 bases left between them. Germline V gene sequence: CDR1 SEHNR, CDR2 FQNEAQ (reference sequence). DNA of the CDR3: TGTGCCAGCAGAACGGGATTCGGCATTCAGTACTTC. As protein: CASRTGFGIQYF.

V usage is TRBV5-1 and J usage is TRBJ1-2; 8 positions match TRBD1. The CDR3 totals 13 residues. J gave up 6 bases and V 7 bases, and 8 bases lay outside the gene matches. CDR1 SGHRS and CDR2 YFSETQ come from the germline V gene. The CDR3 protein is CASREDREDGYTF. The CDR3 DNA is TGCGCCAGCCGGGAGGACAGGGAGGATGGCTACACCTTC.

The chain uses TRBV29-1 and TRBJ2-7, with 8 bases that match TRBD1. The CDR3 consists of 16 residues. The V and J ends lost 6 bases and 3 bases, in that order; junction bases with no gene match: 16. Germline V lookup: CDR1 SQVTM, CDR2 ANQGSEA. The CDR3: CSVEREAWTGSYEQYF. The CDR3 DNA reads TGCAGCGTGGAAAGAGAGGCTTGGACAGGGAGCTACGAGCAGTACTTC.

The chain carries TRBV29-1 and TRBJ2-1, with TRBD2 identical over 14 bases. This CDR3 comprises 15 residues. Germline values: CDR1 SQVTM, CDR2 ANQGSEA. With V trimmed by 4 bases and J by 7 bases, 6 bases remained unmatched. The CDR3 region is CSVVGLAGVRNEQFF. CDR3 bases: TGCAGCGTTGTGGGACTAGCGGGAGTTCGAAATGAGCAGTTCTTC.

The chain recombines TRBV5-4 with TRBJ2-5, with 9 positions matching TRBD2. The V and J ends lost 4 bases and 0 bases, in that order; junction bases with no gene match: 7. This CDR3 has 16 residues. From germline, CDR1 is SGHNT and CDR2 YYREEE (reference sequence). CDR3 loop: CASSDLAGSYQETQYF. CDR3 sequence (DNA): TGTGCCAGCAGCGATCTAGCGGGGTCGTACCAAGAGACCCAGTACTTC.

The chain uses TRBV11-2 and TRBJ2-2; 7 nucleotides agree with TRBD1. Germline lookup yields CDR1 SGHAT and CDR2 FQNNGV. The V segment lost 5 bases and the J segment 7 bases; nucleotides outside the gene matches: 10. The CDR3 totals 15 residues. CDR3 in DNA: TGTGCCAGCAGCCCCAGCCGACAGGGAAACGGGGAGCTGTTTTTT. Translating it yields CASSPSRQGNGELFF.

The DNA of the CDR3 is TGTGCCAGCAGACTGGACAAGGACAATCAGCCCCAGCATTTT. Protein: CASRLDKDNQPQHF. The V call is TRBV7-2, the J call TRBJ1-5; D is possibly TRBD1 (5 bases). This CDR3 region has 14 residues. Germline CDR1 reads SGHTA; CDR2 reads FQGNSA. The V and J ends lost 6 bases and 3 bases respectively, with 12 bases between them.

The chain links TRBV6-6 to TRBJ2-7; perhaps TRBD1 as D (6 bases). Trimming removed 6 bases from V and 1 base from J, with 10 bases in between. Germline CDR1 and CDR2: MNHNY and SVGAGI (reference sequence). The CDR3 spans 13 residues. The CDR3 region is CASSPGESYEQYF. CDR3 sequence (DNA): TGTGCCAGCAGCCCAGGGGAGTCCTACGAGCAGTACTTC.

The J gene is TRBJ1-4, the V gene TRBV19; no reliable D call. Germline V gives CDR1 LNHDA, CDR2 SQIVND (reference sequence). V was cut by 5 bases and J by 11 bases, with 12 bases left in between. The CDR3 length is 12 residues. The CDR3 DNA follows: TGTGCCAGTAGTTCCAAGGACTCCAAACTGTTTTTT. It specifies CASSSKDSKLFF.

V gene TRBV10-1 combines with J gene TRBJ2-3; 13 positions match TRBD2. Germline CDR1 and CDR2: WNHNN and SYGVQD (reference sequence). This CDR3 contains 14 residues. The V gene end was trimmed by 4 bases and the J gene end by 5 bases; junction bases not matched to a gene: 0. The CDR3 DNA follows: TGCGCCAGCAGTGGACTAGCGGGAGGAGATACGCAGTATTTT. Its translation is CASSGLAGGDTQYF.

The chain uses TRBV30 and TRBJ1-2; D call uncertain. This CDR3 has 15 residues. V was cut by 2 bases and J by 8 bases, with 21 bases left in between. Germline loops: CDR1 GTSNPN, CDR2 SVGIG (reference sequence). Here the CDR3 reads CAWSLPRGTLWGYTF. The DNA for the CDR3 is TGTGCCTGGAGTCTTCCACGGGGTACCCTATGGGGCTACACCTTC.

The V gene is TRBV10-3, the J gene TRBJ1-1, with a possible D match to TRBD1 (5 bases). CDR1 is ENHRY and CDR2 is SYGVKD in the germline V gene. The CDR3 has 14 residues. With 4 bases removed from V and 8 bases from J, the gap between germline ends came to 17 bases. In nucleotides, the CDR3 is TGTGCCATCAGTGGTGGTATCCGGGGGGTAGAAGCTTTCTTT. This codes for CAISGGIRGVEAFF.

The chain links TRBV29-1 to TRBJ2-1, with 9 bases fitting TRBD2. This CDR3 has 14 residues. Germline V gene sequence: CDR1 SQVTM, CDR2 ANQGSEA. The V and J ends lost 5 bases and 10 bases, in that order; junction bases with no gene match: 12. As DNA, the CDR3 is TGCAGCGTTTCGAGGCGGGAGGGCCTAGTCGAGCAGTTCTTC. Amino acids: CSVSRREGLVEQFF.

This sequence joins TRBV4-3 and TRBJ2-5; TRBD1 matches 11 bases. Germline loops: CDR1 LGHNA, CDR2 YSLEER. Trimming took 7 bases from V and 2 from J; bases not matched to a gene: 6. The CDR3 contains 15 residues. The CDR3 DNA reads as TGCGCCAGCACGTCCGGGACAGGGGGGCAAGAGACCCAGTACTTC. Protein: CASTSGTGGQETQYF.

This clone was counted once. This chain uses TRBV7-2 with TRBJ1-4, with a possible D match to TRBD1 (5 bases). Germline loops: CDR1 SGHTA, CDR2 FQGNSA. V gave up 4 bases and J gave up 2 bases, with 14 bases separating them. This CDR3 has 16 residues. For the CDR3, the DNA is TGTGCCAGCAGCTATAATCCAGGGAGGACTAATGAAAAACTGTTTTTT. Its translation is CASSYNPGRTNEKLFF.